This T cell receptor (beta chain) derives from a study of cytomegalovirus exposure and HLA in healthy donors. Looking at the study overall: Clustering assigned 81% of the approximately 370 genotyped donors to the Caucasian-associated ancestry cluster. Notes on the study in general: Presence/absence analyses supposed approximately even sequencing depth among donors. Most CMV-associated TCR beta chains appeared HLA-restricted in a later analysis.

The CDR3 loop spans 15 amino acids. Germline V gene sequence: CDR1 MNHEY, CDR2 SVGAGI. V shed 2 bases and J 7 bases; nucleotides not matched to a gene: 5. Concerning this clone itself: Its cognate antigen is unknown.

PCR employed 60 Vbeta and 13 Jbeta primers. The table came from immunoSEQ multiplex PCR; TCRdb's copy has only in-frame clones and leaves some out. Among 95,000 to 100,000 clones, approximately 72% were seen once, and the ten largest hold roughly 7%. The genes are TRBV6-5 and TRBJ1-6, with 7 bases aligning to TRBD1. The receptor was derived from a man aged 35 to 55 in good health and CMV-seropositive. The sequencing sample was made of PBMCs. The DNA of the CDR3 is TGTGCCAGCAGTTACATACAGGGGTCCAATTCACCCCTCCACTTT. It encodes CASSYIQGSNSPLHF.